This T cell receptor (beta chain) comes out of a study of PD-L1 blockade in urothelial cancer. Data came from immunoSEQ multiplex PCR; TCRdb stores just in-frame clones and leaves some out. Of 90,000 to 130,000 clones listed, more than 85% were seen once; the top ten hold approximately 3.8%. Germline assignment: CDR1 SGHVS and CDR2 FQNEAQ. The CDR3 is 16 residues long. The junction had 10 bases not matched to a gene; V was cut back by 3 bases and J by 5 bases. Note on this clone: Its antigen is as yet unknown.

Time point indicated: peripheral blood 6 weeks after treatment start. Patient disease was locally advanced or metastatic urothelial carcinoma. Notes on the study in general: Tumor-associated clones in blood expanded more at 3 weeks in durable-benefit patients.

The rearrangement joins TRBV7-8 to TRBJ1-2, with 9 bases identical to TRBD1. The TCR originated in a man between 60 and 75 years old with urothelial cancer. This specimen was PBMCs, taken around atezolizumab (anti-PD-L1) treatment. The CDR3, as DNA: TGTGCCAGCAGCTTCGGCAAGGACAGGGGATTTTATGGCTACACCTTC. Translated, it gives CASSFGKDRGFYGYTF.